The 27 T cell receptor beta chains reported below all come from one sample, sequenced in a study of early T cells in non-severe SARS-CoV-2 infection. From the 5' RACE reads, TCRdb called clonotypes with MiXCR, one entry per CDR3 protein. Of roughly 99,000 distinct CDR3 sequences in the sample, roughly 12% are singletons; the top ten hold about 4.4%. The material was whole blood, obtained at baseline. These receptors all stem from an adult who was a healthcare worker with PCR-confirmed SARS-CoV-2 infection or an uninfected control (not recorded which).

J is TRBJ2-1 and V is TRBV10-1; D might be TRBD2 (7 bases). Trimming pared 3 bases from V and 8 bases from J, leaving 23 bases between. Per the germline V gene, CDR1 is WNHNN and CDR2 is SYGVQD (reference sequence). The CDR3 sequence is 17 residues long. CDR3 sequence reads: CASSDIGGKSGKDEQFF. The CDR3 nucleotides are TGCGCCAGCAGTGACATAGGGGGGAAAAGCGGGAAAGATGAGCAGTTCTTC.

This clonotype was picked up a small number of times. The CDR3 is CASSLWGGQGYEQYF. The CDR3 DNA follows: TGTGCCAGCAGTTTATGGGGGGGACAGGGCTACGAGCAGTACTTC. The rearrangement joins TRBV28 to TRBJ2-7, with 9 bases lining up with TRBD1. Germline CDR1 MDHEN, CDR2 SYDVKM. J lost 3 bases, V lost 0 bases, and 3 bases had no gene match. The CDR3 is 15 amino acids.

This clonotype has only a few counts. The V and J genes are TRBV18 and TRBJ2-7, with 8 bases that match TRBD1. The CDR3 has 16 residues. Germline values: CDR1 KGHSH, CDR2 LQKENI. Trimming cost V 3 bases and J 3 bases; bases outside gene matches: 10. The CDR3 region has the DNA TGTGCCAGCTCACCGACCCCTGCCAGGGGGCTCTACGAGCAGTACTTC. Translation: CASSPTPARGLYEQYF.

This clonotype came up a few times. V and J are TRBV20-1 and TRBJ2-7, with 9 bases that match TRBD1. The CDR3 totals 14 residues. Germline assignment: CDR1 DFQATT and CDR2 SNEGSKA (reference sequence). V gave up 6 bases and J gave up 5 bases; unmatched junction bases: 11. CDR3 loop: CSAEHRGRDHEQYF. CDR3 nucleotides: TGCAGTGCGGAACACAGGGGGCGCGACCACGAGCAGTACTTC.

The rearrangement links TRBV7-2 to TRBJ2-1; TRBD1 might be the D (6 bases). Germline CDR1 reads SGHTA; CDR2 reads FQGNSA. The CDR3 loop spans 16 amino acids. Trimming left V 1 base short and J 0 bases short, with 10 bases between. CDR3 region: CASSLGTGLSYNEQFF. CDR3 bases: TGTGCCAGCAGCTTAGGAACAGGGCTCTCCTACAATGAGCAGTTCTTC.

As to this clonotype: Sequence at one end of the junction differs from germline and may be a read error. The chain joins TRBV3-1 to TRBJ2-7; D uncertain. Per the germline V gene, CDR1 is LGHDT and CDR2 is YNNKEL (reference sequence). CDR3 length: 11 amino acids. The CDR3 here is CASSQATRRVF. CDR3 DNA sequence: TGTGCCAGCAGCCAAGCGACAAGAAGGGTCTTC.

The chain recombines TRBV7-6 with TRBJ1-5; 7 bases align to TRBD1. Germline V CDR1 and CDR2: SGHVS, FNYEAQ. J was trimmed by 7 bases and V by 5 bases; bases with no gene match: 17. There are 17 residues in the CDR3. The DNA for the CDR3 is TGTGCCAGCAGCCCAAGACCGGGACAGCGCTCCGTGCAGCCCCAGCATTTT. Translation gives CASSPRPGQRSVQPQHF.

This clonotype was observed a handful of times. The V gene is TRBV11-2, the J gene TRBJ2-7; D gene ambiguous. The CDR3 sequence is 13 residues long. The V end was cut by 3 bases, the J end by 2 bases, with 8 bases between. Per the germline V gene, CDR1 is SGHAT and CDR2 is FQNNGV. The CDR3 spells CASSLYLPYEQYF. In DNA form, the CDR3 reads TGTGCCAGCAGCTTGTACTTGCCCTACGAGCAGTACTTC.

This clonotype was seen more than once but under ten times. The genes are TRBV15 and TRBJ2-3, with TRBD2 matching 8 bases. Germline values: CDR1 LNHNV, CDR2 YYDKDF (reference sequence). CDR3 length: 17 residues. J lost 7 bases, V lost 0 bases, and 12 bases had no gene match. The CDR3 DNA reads TGTGCCACCAGCAGAGATCGGGATAGCGGGATTGGGAATACGCAGTATTTT. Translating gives CATSRDRDSGIGNTQYF.

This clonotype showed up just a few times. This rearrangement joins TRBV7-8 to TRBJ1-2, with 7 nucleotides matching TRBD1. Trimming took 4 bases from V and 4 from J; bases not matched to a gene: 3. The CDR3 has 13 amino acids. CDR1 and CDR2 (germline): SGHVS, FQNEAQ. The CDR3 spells CASSSGTVYGYTF. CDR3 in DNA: TGTGCCAGCAGCTCCGGGACAGTCTATGGCTACACCTTC.

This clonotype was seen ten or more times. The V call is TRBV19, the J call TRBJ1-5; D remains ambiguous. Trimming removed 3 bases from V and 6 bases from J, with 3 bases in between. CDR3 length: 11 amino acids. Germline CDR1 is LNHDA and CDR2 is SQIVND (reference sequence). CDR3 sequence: CASSIGQPQHF. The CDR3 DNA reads TGTGCCAGTAGTATCGGTCAGCCCCAGCATTTT.

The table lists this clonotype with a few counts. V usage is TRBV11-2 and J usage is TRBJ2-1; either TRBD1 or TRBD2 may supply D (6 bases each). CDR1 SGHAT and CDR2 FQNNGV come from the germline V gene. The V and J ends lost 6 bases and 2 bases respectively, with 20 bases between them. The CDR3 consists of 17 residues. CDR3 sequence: CASRPVGGGPTYNEQFF. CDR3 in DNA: TGTGCCAGCAGACCCGTTGGAGGGGGGCCTACCTACAATGAGCAGTTCTTC.

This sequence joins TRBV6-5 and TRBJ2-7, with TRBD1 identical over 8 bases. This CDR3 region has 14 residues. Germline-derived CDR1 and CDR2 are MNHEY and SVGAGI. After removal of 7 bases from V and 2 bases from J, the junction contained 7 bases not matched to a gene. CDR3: CASKTGAATYEQYF. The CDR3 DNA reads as TGTGCCAGCAAGACAGGGGCCGCAACCTACGAGCAGTACTTC.

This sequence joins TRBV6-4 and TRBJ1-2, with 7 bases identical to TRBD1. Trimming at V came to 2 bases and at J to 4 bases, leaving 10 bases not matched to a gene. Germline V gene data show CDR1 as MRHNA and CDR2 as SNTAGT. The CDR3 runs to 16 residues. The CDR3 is CASSDLPSGGGYGYTF. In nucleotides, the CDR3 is TGTGCCAGCAGTGACCTGCCTTCAGGGGGAGGCTATGGCTACACCTTC.

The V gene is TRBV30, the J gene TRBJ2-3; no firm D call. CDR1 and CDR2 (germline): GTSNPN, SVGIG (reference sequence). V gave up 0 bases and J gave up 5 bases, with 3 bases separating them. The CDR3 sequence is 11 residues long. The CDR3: CAWSVRDTQYF. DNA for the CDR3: TGTGCCTGGAGTGTAAGAGATACGCAGTATTTT.

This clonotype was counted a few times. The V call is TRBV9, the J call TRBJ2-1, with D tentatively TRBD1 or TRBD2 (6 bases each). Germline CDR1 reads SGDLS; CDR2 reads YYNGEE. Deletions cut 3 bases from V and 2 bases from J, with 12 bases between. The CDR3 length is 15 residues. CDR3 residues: CASSARGVTYNEQFF. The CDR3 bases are TGTGCCAGCAGCGCGAGGGGGGTGACCTACAATGAGCAGTTCTTC.

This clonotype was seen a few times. CDR3 sequence reads: CASSLAARGRDEKLFF. In nucleotides, the CDR3 is TGCGCCAGCAGCTTGGCCGCCAGGGGGAGAGACGAAAAACTGTTTTTT. The rearrangement joins TRBV5-1 to TRBJ1-4, with 7 bases identical to TRBD1. V lost 0 bases to trimming and J lost 8 bases; unmatched junction nucleotides: 10. CDR1 and CDR2 (germline): SGHRS, YFSETQ. CDR3 length: 16 amino acids.

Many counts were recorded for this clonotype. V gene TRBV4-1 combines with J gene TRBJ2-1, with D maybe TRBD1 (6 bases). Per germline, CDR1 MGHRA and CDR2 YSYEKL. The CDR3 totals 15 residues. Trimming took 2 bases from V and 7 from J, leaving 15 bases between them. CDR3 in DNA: TGCGCCAGCAGCCAATCAGGGACATTCGGGAATGAGCAGTTCTTC. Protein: CASSQSGTFGNEQFF.

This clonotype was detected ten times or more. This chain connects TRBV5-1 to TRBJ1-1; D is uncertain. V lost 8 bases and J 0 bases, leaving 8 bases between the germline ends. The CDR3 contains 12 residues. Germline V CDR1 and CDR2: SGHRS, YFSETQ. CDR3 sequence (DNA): TGCGCCAGTCAAAACTTGAACACTGAAGCTTTCTTT. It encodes CASQNLNTEAFF. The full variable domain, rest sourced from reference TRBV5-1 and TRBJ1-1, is KAGVTQTPRYLIKTRGQQVTLSCSPISGHRSVSWYQQTPGQGLQFLFEYFSETQRNKGNFPGRFSGRQFSNSRSEMNVSTLELGDSALYLCASQNLNTEAFFGQGTRLTVV.

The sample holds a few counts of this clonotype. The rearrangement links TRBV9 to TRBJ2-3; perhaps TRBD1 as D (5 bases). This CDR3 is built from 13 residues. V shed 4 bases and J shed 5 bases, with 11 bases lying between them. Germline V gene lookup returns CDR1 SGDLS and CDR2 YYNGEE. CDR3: CASSSQGLDTQYF. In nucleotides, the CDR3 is TGTGCCAGCAGCTCCCAGGGCTTAGATACGCAGTATTTT.

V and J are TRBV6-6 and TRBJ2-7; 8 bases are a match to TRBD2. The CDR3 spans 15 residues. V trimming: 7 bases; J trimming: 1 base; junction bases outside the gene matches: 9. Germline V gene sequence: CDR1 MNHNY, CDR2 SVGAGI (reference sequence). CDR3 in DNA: TGTGCCAGCACCACCACTAGCGGTGTTTCCTACGAGCAGTACTTC. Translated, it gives CASTTTSGVSYEQYF.

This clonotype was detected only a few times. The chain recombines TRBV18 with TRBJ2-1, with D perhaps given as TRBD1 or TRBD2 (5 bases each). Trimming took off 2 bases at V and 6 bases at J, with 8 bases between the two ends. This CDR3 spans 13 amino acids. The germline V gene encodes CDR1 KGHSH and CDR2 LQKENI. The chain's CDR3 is CASSPTGTNEQFF. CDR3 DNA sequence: TGTGCCAGCTCACCAACGGGGACCAATGAGCAGTTCTTC.

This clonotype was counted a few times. CDR3 sequence: CGSGRDRGHEQYF. The CDR3 DNA reads TGTGGAAGTGGCCGGGACAGGGGGCACGAGCAGTACTTC. The V and J genes are TRBV30 and TRBJ2-7; 12 bases are a match to TRBD1. This CDR3 contains 13 residues. Germline V CDR1 and CDR2: GTSNPN, SVGIG (reference sequence).

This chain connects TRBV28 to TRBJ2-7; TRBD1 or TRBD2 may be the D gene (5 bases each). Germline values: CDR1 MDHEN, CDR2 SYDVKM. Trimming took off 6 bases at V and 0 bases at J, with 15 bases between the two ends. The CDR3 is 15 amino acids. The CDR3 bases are TGTGCCAGCAGCCATGGGACGGCCACCTCCTACGAGCAGTACTTC. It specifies CASSHGTATSYEQYF.

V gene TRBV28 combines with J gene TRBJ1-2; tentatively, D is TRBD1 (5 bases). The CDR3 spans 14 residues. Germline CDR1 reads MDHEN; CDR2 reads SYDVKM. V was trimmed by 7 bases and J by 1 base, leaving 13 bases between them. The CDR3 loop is CASTTFRVNYGYTF. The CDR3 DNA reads TGTGCCAGCACCACTTTCAGGGTTAACTATGGCTACACCTTC.

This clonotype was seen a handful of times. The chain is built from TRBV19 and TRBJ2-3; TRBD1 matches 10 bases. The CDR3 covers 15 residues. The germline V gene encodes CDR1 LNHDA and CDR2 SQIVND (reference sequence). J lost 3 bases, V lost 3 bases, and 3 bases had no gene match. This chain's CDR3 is CASSILGQGTDTQYF. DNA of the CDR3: TGTGCCAGTAGTATTTTGGGACAGGGGACAGATACGCAGTATTTT. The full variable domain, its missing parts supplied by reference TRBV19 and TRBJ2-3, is DGGITQSPKYLFRKEGQNVTLSCEQNLNHDAMYWYRQDPGQGLRLIYYSQIVNDFQKGDIAEGYSVSREKKESFPLTVTSAQKNPTAFYLCASSILGQGTDTQYFGPGTRLTVL.

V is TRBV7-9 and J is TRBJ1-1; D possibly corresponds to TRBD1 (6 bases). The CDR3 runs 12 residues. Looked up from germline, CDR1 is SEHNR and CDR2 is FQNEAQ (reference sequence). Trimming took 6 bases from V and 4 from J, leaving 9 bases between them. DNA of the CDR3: TGTGCCAGCAGTACAGGGATCACTGAAGCTTTCTTT. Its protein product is CASSTGITEAFF.